This T cell receptor beta chain was profiled in a study of T cells in localized non-small cell lung cancer. Study results and caveats: Longer overall survival associated with higher blood T cell density; shorter survival with higher adjacent-lung clonality. Within adjacent lung there appeared a median around 60 of the top 100 tumor clones. Sequencing covered just one tumor region, so heterogeneity cannot be ruled out. T cell clonality was highest in uninvolved adjacent lung, above tumor.

Generated by immunoSEQ multiplex PCR, the TCRdb table keeps only in-frame clones and is missing some. The sample has some 10,000 clones; around 84% are singletons. V was trimmed by 4 bases and J by 8 bases, leaving 8 bases between them. Germline-derived CDR1 and CDR2 are SGHVS and FQNEAQ. This CDR3 comprises 11 residues. Concerning this clone itself: Its antigen is still unknown.

This TCR came from a male donor older than 55 with stage III lung adenocarcinoma. The rearrangement uses TRBV7-8 and TRBJ2-5; D gene uncertain. This sample comprised peripheral blood, obtained before any cancer treatment. The CDR3 spells CASSSGKTQYF. The CDR3 bases are TGTGCCAGCAGCTCTGGCAAAACCCAGTACTTC.